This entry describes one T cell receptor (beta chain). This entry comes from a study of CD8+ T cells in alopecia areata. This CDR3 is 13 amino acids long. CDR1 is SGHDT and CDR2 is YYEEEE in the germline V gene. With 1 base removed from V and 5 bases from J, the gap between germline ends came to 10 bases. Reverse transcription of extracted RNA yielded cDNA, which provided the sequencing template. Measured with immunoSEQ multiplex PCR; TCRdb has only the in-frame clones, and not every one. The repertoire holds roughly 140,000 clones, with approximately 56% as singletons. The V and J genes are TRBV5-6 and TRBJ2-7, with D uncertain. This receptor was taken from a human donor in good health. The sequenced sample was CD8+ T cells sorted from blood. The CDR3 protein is CASSLQVRNEQYF. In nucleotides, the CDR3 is TGTGCCAGCAGCTTGCAGGTGAGGAACGAGCAGTACTTC.